This TCR beta chain comes out of a study of cytomegalovirus exposure and HLA in healthy donors. Per germline, CDR1 LNHDA and CDR2 SQIVND (reference sequence). The ends were cut back, 9 bases at V and 4 bases at J, with 13 bases in the middle. This CDR3 spans 13 amino acids. Study-wide results and limits: CMV serostatus stood as the only immune exposure information on hand.

Turning to this clone: The antigen is not known.

In the PCR, 60 Vbeta and 13 Jbeta primers were used. Measured with immunoSEQ multiplex PCR; TCRdb has only the in-frame clones, and not every one. The repertoire includes around 150,000 clones, about two thirds of them detected once, and over 4% sits in the top ten. The genes are TRBV19 and TRBJ1-5, with a weak D call TRBD1 (5 bases). Sequencing was carried out using PBMCs. The receptor was derived from a man aged 50-59 years in good health and CMV-seropositive. CDR3 coding DNA: TGTGCCAGCCTCGACAGCTCTAATCAGCCCCAGCATTTT. Translating gives CASLDSSNQPQHF.